This TCR beta chain was obtained from a study of T cells in Graves' hyperthyroidism and ophthalmopathy. The TCR beta CDR3 regions underwent amplification using RNA transcripts as the source. First-round RT-PCR targeting the TCR CDR3 was performed with the HTBI primer set. TCRdb called the multiplex PCR reads again in MiXCR, with one record for every CDR3 protein. The repertoire holds 500,000 to 800,000 distinct CDR3 sequences, with 14% as singletons. The ends lost 3 bases at V and 2 bases at J; junction bases unmatched: 7. The CDR3 length is 15 residues. Germline lookup yields CDR1 SGDLS and CDR2 YYNGEE.

This clonotype was sampled from a woman aged 45-65 years with Graves' ophthalmopathy. The rearrangement uses TRBV9 and TRBJ1-2; 7 nucleotides align to TRBD1. Material for sequencing was blood. CDR3 amino acids: CASSEGTDRNYGYTF. CDR3 sequence (DNA): TGTGCCAGCAGCGAGGGGACAGATCGAAACTATGGCTACACCTTC.